This paragraph reports one T cell receptor beta chain. It lacks a known antigen. There are no base qualities to consult, and no much larger clone falls within one base. Mismatch repair deficiency in every enrolled patient was established by polymerase chain reaction or immunohistochemistry. A few patients who responded to pembrolizumab therapy underwent TCR sequencing. In the phase II trial, pembrolizumab PD-1 blockade was tested prospectively in advanced mismatch repair-deficient cancers, no matter which tissue of origin the cancers came from. Serial peripheral blood T cell samples were collected before and at multiple times after starting PD-1 blockade. Blood sampling times were expressed in weeks after the first pembrolizumab dose. Via the germline V gene, CDR1 is ENHRY and CDR2 SYGVKD. V and J are trimmed by 5 bases and 3 bases, and the gene matches miss 5 bases of the junction. Reading from cysteine to phenylalanine, the CDR3 counts 15 amino acids. Only the CDR3 DNA stays, 45 bases, in frame from base 1.

The record originates from a study of PD-1 blockade in mismatch repair-deficient tumors (dated by TCRdb to about 2017). Concerning the study at large: The trial enrolled fewer than 90 consecutive patients with 12 mismatch repair-deficient cancer types between 2013 and 2016, all previously treated and progressing. Deep sequencing of TCR CDR3 regions was used to track tumor-associated T cell clones in peripheral blood of patients responding to PD-1 blockade.

The library was obtained by the immunoSEQ multiplex PCR assay. In TCRdb, the immuneACCESS table is reduced to in-frame sequences with V and J assigned. These tables do not hold every clone; where another copy was compared, an unresolved V gene accounts for under half, and the others remain unexplained. The sample data list roughly 130,000 clones, and about 90% of these were observed just once. The ten largest account for 10% to 15% of the sample. The paper's findings and limits, for the study overall: Clones residing in the tumor, which were often undetectable in blood before treatment, expanded quickly after pembrolizumab and then contracted, generally before radiologic responses.

The sequence derives from an adult with mismatch repair-deficient cancer. This sample comprised peripheral blood, obtained approximately 72 weeks after starting pembrolizumab. This chain joins TRBV10-3 to TRBJ2-3; 10 central bases correspond to TRBD2. The encoded CDR3 is CAISPGTSETDTQYF. The sequence in DNA is TGTGCCATCAGTCCCGGGACTAGCGAGACAGATACGCAGTATTTT.